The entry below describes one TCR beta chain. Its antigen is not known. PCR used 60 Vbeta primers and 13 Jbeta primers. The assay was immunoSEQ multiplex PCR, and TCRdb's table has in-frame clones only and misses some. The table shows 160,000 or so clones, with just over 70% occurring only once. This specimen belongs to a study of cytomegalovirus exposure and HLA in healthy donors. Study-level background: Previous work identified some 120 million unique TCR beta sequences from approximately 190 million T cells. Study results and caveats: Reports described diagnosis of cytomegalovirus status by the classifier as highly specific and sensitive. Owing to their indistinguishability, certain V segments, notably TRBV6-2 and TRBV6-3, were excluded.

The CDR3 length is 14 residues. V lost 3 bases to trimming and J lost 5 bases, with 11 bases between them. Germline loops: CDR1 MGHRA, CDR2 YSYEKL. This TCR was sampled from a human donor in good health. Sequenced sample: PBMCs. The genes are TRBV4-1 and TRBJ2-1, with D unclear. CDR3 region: CASSHPTRNNEQFF. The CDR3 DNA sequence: TGCGCCAGCAGCCACCCGACAAGAAACAATGAGCAGTTCTTC.